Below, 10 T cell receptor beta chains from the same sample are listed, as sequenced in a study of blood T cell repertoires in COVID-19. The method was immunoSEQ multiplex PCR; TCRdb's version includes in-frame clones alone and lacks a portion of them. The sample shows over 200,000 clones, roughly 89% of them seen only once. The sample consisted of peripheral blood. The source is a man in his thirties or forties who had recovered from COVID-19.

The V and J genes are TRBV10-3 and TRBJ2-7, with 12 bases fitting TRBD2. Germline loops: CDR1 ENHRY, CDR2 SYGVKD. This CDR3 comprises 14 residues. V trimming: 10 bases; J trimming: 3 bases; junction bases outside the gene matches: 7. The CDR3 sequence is CANAGTSGCYEQYF. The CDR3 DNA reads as TGTGCCAACGCGGGGACTAGCGGGTGCTACGAGCAGTACTTC.

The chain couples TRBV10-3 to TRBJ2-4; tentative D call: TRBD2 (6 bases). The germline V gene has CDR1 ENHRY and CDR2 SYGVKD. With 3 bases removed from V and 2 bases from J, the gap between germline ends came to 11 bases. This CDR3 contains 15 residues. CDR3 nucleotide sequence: TGTGCCATCAGTGAAGGGCGGGGATCCAAAAACATTCAGTACTTC. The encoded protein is CAISEGRGSKNIQYF.

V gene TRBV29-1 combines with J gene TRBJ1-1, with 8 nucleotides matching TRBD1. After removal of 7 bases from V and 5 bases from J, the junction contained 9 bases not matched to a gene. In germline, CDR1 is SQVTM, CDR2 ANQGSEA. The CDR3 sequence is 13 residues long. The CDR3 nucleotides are TGCAGCGCCTTAAACAGGGGGGGAACTGAAGCTTTCTTT. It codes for CSALNRGGTEAFF.

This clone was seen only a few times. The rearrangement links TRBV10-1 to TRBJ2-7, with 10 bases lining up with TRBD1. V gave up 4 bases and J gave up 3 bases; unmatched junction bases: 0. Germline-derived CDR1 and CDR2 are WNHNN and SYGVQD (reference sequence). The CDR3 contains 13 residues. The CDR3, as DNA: TGCGCCAGCAGTGGGACAGGGGGCTACGAGCAGTACTTC. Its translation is CASSGTGGYEQYF.

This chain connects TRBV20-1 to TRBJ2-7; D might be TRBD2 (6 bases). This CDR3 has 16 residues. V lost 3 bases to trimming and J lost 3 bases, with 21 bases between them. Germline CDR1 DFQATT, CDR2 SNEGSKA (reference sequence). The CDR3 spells CSASGDFLGRIYEQYF. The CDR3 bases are TGCAGTGCTAGTGGGGACTTTCTAGGCCGGATCTACGAGCAGTACTTC.

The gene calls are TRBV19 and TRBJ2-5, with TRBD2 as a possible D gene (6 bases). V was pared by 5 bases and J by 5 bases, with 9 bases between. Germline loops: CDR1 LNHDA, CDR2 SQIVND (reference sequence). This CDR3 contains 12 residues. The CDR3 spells CASSGDWETQYF. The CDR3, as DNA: TGTGCCAGTAGTGGGGACTGGGAGACCCAGTACTTC. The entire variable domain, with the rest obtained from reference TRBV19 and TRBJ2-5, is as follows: DGGITQSPKYLFRKEGQNVTLSCEQNLNHDAMYWYRQDPGQGLRLIYYSQIVNDFQKGDIAEGYSVSREKKESFPLTVTSAQKNPTAFYLCASSGDWETQYFGPGTRLLVL.

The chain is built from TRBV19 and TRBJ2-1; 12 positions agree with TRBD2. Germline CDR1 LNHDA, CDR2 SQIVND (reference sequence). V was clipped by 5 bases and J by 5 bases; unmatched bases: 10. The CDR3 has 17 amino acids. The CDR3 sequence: CASSLTSGGSAHNEQFF. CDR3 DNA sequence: TGTGCCAGTAGTTTGACTAGCGGGGGATCGGCGCACAATGAGCAGTTCTTC.

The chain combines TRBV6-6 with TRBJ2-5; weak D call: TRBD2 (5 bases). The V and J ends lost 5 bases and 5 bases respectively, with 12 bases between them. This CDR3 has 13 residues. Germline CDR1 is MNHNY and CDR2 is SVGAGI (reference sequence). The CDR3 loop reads CASSLPGSETQYF. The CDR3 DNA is TGTGCCAGCAGTCTCCCGGGATCCGAGACCCAGTACTTC.

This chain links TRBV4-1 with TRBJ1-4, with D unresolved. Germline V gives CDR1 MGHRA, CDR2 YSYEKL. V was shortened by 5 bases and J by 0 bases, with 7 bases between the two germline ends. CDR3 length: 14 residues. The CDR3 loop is CASSYGATNEKLFF. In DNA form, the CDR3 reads TGCGCCAGCAGCTACGGTGCAACTAATGAAAAACTGTTTTTT.

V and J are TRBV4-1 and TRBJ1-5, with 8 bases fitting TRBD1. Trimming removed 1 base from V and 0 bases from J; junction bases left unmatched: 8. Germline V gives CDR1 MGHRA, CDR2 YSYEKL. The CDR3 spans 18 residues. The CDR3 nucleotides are TGCGCCAGCAGCCAAGCCGGGACAGGAGCCTATAGCAATCAGCCCCAGCATTTT. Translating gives CASSQAGTGAYSNQPQHF.